The clone carrying this T cell receptor beta chain was found many times. This sample is drawn from a study of Graves' ophthalmopathy and Graves' hyperthyroidism. V dropped 7 bases and J dropped 7 bases, with 20 bases sitting between them. CDR3 size: 15 residues. The V gene's germline CDR1 is MNHEY and CDR2 SMNVEV (reference sequence). RNA transcripts served as template for amplifying TCR beta CDR3 sequences. Amplification began with first-round RT-PCR using HTBI primers, then second-round multiplex PCR was performed. TCRdb recomputed calls from the multiplex PCR reads with MiXCR, one row per CDR3 protein. The table shows some 210,000 distinct CDR3 sequences, with 25% to 35% occurring only once.

Sequencing input: peripheral blood. The V call is TRBV27, the J call TRBJ1-5; possible D gene TRBD1, 6 bases. This TCR was sampled from a man aged 50 to 60 with Graves' ophthalmopathy. The CDR3 DNA reads TGTGCCAGCAAACTGGGGTCTGGGGGCGAACAGCCCCAGCATTTT. Translation gives CASKLGSGGEQPQHF.